The next 8 T cell receptor beta chains were all read from a single sample in a study of CD4 T cell repertoires in COVID-19. Profiling relied on immunoSEQ multiplex PCR, and the TCRdb table lists in-frame clones only, not all of them. Of about 75,000 clones listed, 83% were seen once; the top ten hold about 0.61%. The specimen comprised CD4+ T cells from peripheral blood, sampled after recovery from COVID-19. These receptors all come from a human donor who had COVID-19.

This CDR3 is CSASSDADTQYF. For the CDR3, the DNA is TGCAGTGCTAGTAGCGATGCAGATACGCAGTATTTT. The chain joins TRBV20-1 to TRBJ2-3; tentatively, D is TRBD2 (5 bases). Germline-derived CDR1 and CDR2 are DFQATT and SNEGSKA (reference sequence). V lost 3 bases and J lost 4, with 8 bases in between. CDR3 length: 12 residues.

The chain has TRBV25-1 and TRBJ2-1, with D perhaps TRBD1 (5 bases). There are 13 residues in the CDR3. Deletions cut 10 bases from V and 8 bases from J, with 18 bases between. Looked up from germline, CDR1 is MGHDK and CDR2 is SYGVNS. The CDR3 coding sequence is TGTGCCACCTCGGGCCCCTGGGGCCATGAGCAGTTCTTC. Translating it yields CATSGPWGHEQFF. Variable domain in full (rest from reference TRBV25-1 and TRBJ2-1): EADIYQTPRYLVIGTGKKITLECSQTMGHDKMYWYQQDPGMELHLIHYSYGVNSTEKGDLSSESTVSRIRTEHFPLTLESARPSHTSQYLCATSGPWGHEQFFGPGTRLTVL.

The gene calls are TRBV14 and TRBJ2-3, with no clear D. Germline assignment: CDR1 SGHDN and CDR2 FVKESK. V was clipped by 0 bases and J by 1 base, with 14 bases between them. The CDR3 length is 17 residues. The chain's CDR3 is CASSQDWGYEGTDTQYF. The CDR3 bases are TGTGCCAGCAGCCAAGATTGGGGATATGAGGGCACAGATACGCAGTATTTT.

The CDR3 sequence is CASSTLPGGQRNIQYF. CDR3 in DNA: TGTGCCAGCAGCACCCTGCCCGGGGGCCAGAGAAACATTCAGTACTTC. The J gene is TRBJ2-4, the V gene TRBV3-1 (or the pseudogene TRBV3-2); either TRBD1 or TRBD2 may fit D (6 bases each). Trimming took off 5 bases at V and 6 bases at J, with 20 bases between the two ends. The CDR3 runs 16 residues. Germline lookup yields CDR1 LGHDT and CDR2 YNNKEL (reference sequence).

The gene calls are TRBV10-3 and TRBJ2-7, with 7 bases identical to TRBD1. The CDR3 runs 13 residues. Germline CDR1 ENHRY, CDR2 SYGVKD. V lost 5 bases to trimming and J lost 7 bases; unmatched junction nucleotides: 8. CDR3 loop: CAISFSRDREQYF. In DNA, the CDR3 is TGTGCCATCAGTTTCAGCCGGGACAGAGAGCAGTACTTC.

V is TRBV5-6 and J is TRBJ2-5; D might be TRBD2 (6 bases). Trimming left V 0 bases short and J 4 bases short, with 7 bases between. CDR3 size: 13 residues. CDR1 is SGHDT, CDR2 YYEEEE, per germline. CDR3 sequence (DNA): TGTGCCAGCAGCTTGGCCGGGGGAGAGACCCAGTACTTC. This gives the protein CASSLAGGETQYF.

V usage is TRBV19 and J usage is TRBJ2-2; TRBD2 aligns across 7 bases. The CDR3 spans 14 residues. CDR1 and CDR2 from the germline V gene are LNHDA and SQIVND (reference sequence). V gave up 7 bases and J gave up 4 bases; unmatched junction bases: 6. CDR3 region: CASTVAGVTGELFF. The CDR3 coding sequence is TGTGCCAGTACCGTAGCGGGTGTCACCGGGGAGCTGTTTTTT.

The V call is TRBV2, the J call TRBJ2-3; D assignment may be TRBD1 or TRBD2 (5 bases each). V was clipped by 7 bases and J by 0 bases, with 11 bases between them. Germline lookup yields CDR1 SNHLY and CDR2 FYNNEI. The CDR3 totals 14 residues. CDR3 bases: TGTGCCAGCACGAGGGACCCTAGCACAGATACGCAGTATTTT. As protein: CASTRDPSTDTQYF. The variable domain in full, with the rest retrieved from reference TRBV2 and TRBJ2-3, is EPEVTQTPSHQVTQMGQEVILRCVPISNHLYFYWYRQILGQKVEFLVSFYNNEISEKSEIFDDQFSVERPDGSNFTLKIRSTKLEDSAMYFCASTRDPSTDTQYFGPGTRLTVL.